This TCR beta chain was found in a study of response to subunit inactivated influenza vaccine. This clonotype has a handful of counts. Its antigen remains unknown. Study conclusions and caveats: T cells newly recruited by each seasonal influenza vaccination are few, the authors suggested.

Trimming cost V 1 base and J 3 bases; bases outside gene matches: 13. The CDR3 sequence is 20 residues long. The germline CDR1 and CDR2 sequences are LGHNA and YNFKEQ. Using its own MiXCR run on the RT-PCR reads, TCRdb lists one record per CDR3 protein. Of under 950,000 distinct CDR3 sequences in the sample, about 20% were seen once. Source: PBMCs from blood, taken less than 6 days after vaccination. The V call is TRBV4-2, the J call TRBJ2-7, with TRBD2 matching 15 bases. The source of this sequence is a man aged 45-65 years who received an inactivated influenza vaccine. CDR3 DNA sequence: TGTGCCAGCAGCCAAGGACCTCCGGGACTAGCGGGGGGTCAAGTCTACGAGCAGTACTTC. Translation gives CASSQGPPGLAGGQVYEQYF.